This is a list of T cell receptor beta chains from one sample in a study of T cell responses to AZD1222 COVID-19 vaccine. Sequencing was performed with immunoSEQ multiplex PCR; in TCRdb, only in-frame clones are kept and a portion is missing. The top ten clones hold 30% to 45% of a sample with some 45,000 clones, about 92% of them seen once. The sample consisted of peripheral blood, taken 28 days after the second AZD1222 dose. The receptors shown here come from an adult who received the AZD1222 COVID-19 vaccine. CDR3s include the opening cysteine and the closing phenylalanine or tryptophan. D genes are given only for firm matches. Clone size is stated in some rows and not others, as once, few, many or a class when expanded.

CSVDRNYGYTF | TGCAGCGTTGATAGGAACTATGGCTACACCTTC | TRBV29-1 | . | . | TRBJ1-2
CASSYDRGVNEQFF | TGTGCCAGCAGTTACGACAGGGGGGTCAATGAGCAGTTCTTC | TRBV6-5 | TRBD1 | . | TRBJ2-1
CASSSYTGGTYEQYF | TGTGCCAGCAGTTCCTATACAGGGGGGACCTACGAGCAGTACTTC | TRBV27 | TRBD1 | . | TRBJ2-7
CASSFSASGYTF | TGTGCCAGCAGTTTCTCCGCTTCTGGCTACACCTTC | TRBV12-3/TRBV12-4 | . | . | TRBJ1-2
CASSLIRATSDQPQHF | TGTGCCAGCAGCTTGATAAGGGCCACGTCGGATCAGCCCCAGCATTTT | TRBV5-6 | . | . | TRBJ1-5
CASSGSGVGTIYF | TGCGCCAGCAGCGGCTCGGGCGTAGGCACCATATATTTT | TRBV10-2 | . | . | TRBJ1-3
CASNQAGSGANVLTF | TGCGCCAGCAATCAGGCGGGCTCTGGGGCCAACGTCCTGACTTTC | TRBV10-2 | . | . | TRBJ2-6
CASSKLAAQETQYF | TGTGCCAGCAGCAAACTAGCGGCCCAAGAGACCCAGTACTTC | TRBV9 | TRBD2 | . | TRBJ2-5
CASTIAGSETQYF | TGTGCCAGCACCATAGCGGGGAGCGAGACCCAGTACTTC | TRBV27 | TRBD2 | . | TRBJ2-5
CASSPGLVAGSTDTQYF | TGTGCCAGCAGCCCGGGATTGGTAGCGGGGAGCACAGATACGCAGTATTTT | TRBV13 | TRBD2 | . | TRBJ2-3
CASSSGPSFLDEQFF | TGTGCCAGCAGCTCGGGACCATCCTTTTTGGATGAGCAGTTCTTC | TRBV5-4 | . | once | TRBJ2-1
CASSPGGESNQPQHF | TGCGCCAGCAGCCCGGGTGGGGAGAGCAATCAGCCCCAGCATTTT | TRBV5-1 | . | . | TRBJ1-5
CASSLLAGAPYEQYF | TGCGCCAGCAGCTTGCTGGCAGGGGCCCCCTACGAGCAGTACTTC | TRBV5-1 | . | . | TRBJ2-7
CASSLDAAKGGNQPQHF | TGTGCCAGCAGCTTGGATGCCGCTAAGGGTGGCAATCAGCCCCAGCATTTT | TRBV5-6 | . | . | TRBJ1-5